This T cell receptor beta chain was identified during a study of human T cells and chemical hapten exposure. Time point meaning: pre-sensitization, week 0. Treatment in this sample: therapeutic diphenylcyclopropenone sensitization with weekly scalp DPC. CDR3 length equals 13 residues. V was shortened by 2 bases and J by 5 bases, with 9 bases between the two germline ends. The germline CDR1 and CDR2 sequences are MNHEY and SVGEGT. TCRdb re-called the RACE reads through MiXCR, storing one row per CDR3 protein. This table has some 400,000 distinct CDR3 sequences, 4.5% to 5.5% appearing once. The chain couples TRBV6-2 or TRBV6-3 to TRBJ1-1; D call uncertain. Sequenced here: whole blood, sampled in connection with sensitization to the hapten diphenylcyclopropenone (DPC). The TCR comes from a woman aged 50 to 65 with alopecia areata. Some clones in this sample may be carry-over from other donors' samples. As DNA, the CDR3 is TGTGCCAGCAGTTACAAGGGTTGGACTGAAGCTTTCTTT. It encodes CASSYKGWTEAFF.